This entry lists 16 T cell receptor beta chains sequenced from one sample in a study of cytomegalovirus exposure and HLA in healthy donors. With 60 Vbeta and 13 Jbeta primers, the PCR was carried out. Generated by immunoSEQ multiplex PCR, the TCRdb table keeps only in-frame clones and is missing some. The repertoire holds some 130,000 clones, around 63% seen once, with under 2% in the top ten. The sample was PBMCs. These receptors came from a human donor in good health.

This clone was recorded once. The same CDR3 is also encoded by other DNA sequences in this sample. This chain joins TRBV27 and TRBJ2-7; 7 bases map to TRBD1. The CDR3 extends over 13 amino acids. The trim removed 4 bases at V and 3 bases at J, leaving 3 bases unmatched. CDR1 is MNHEY, CDR2 SMNVEV, per germline (reference sequence). CDR3 loop: CASSSGQSYEQYF. In DNA, the CDR3 is TGTGCCAGCAGTTCGGGACAGAGCTACGAGCAGTACTTC.

This rearrangement joins TRBV7-2 to TRBJ2-1; possibly TRBD1 for D (5 bases). V was cut by 5 bases and J by 10 bases, with 21 bases left in between. CDR1 is SGHTA, CDR2 FQGNSA, per germline. The CDR3 is made up of 15 amino acids. The CDR3 protein is CASSPGPGVTLEQFF. The CDR3 DNA is TGTGCCAGCAGCCCAGGGCCGGGCGTTACATTAGAGCAGTTCTTC.

V and J are TRBV2 and TRBJ1-4, with 10 bases aligning to TRBD1. V shed 8 bases and J 7 bases; nucleotides not matched to a gene: 1. CDR3 length: 12 amino acids. Germline V lookup: CDR1 SNHLY, CDR2 FYNNEI. CDR3 in amino acids: CASDRGREKLFF. The DNA of the CDR3 is TGTGCCAGCGACAGGGGGCGTGAAAAACTGTTTTTT. The whole variable domain, remainder taken from reference TRBV2 and TRBJ1-4, is EPEVTQTPSHQVTQMGQEVILRCVPISNHLYFYWYRQILGQKVEFLVSFYNNEISEKSEIFDDQFSVERPDGSNFTLKIRSTKLEDSAMYFCASDRGREKLFFGSGTQLSVL.

This clone was picked up one time. This chain joins TRBV9 and TRBJ2-2; TRBD2 might be the D (6 bases). CDR1 is SGDLS, CDR2 YYNGEE, per germline. The V and J ends lost 2 bases and 1 base respectively, with 12 bases between them. The CDR3 has 16 amino acids. CDR3 sequence reads: CASSVRVGLNTGELFF. In DNA form, the CDR3 reads TGTGCCAGCAGCGTTCGAGTGGGACTGAACACCGGGGAGCTGTTTTTT.

The V call is TRBV28, the J call TRBJ2-3, with 16 bases that match TRBD2. Looked up from germline, CDR1 is MDHEN and CDR2 is SYDVKM. V shed 6 bases, J shed 5 bases, and the junction held 5 bases outside the gene matches. The CDR3 is 16 residues long. In DNA, the CDR3 is TGTGCCAGCAGCTTCGGGACTAGCGGGAGGGGAGATACGCAGTATTTT. Encoded protein: CASSFGTSGRGDTQYF.

The V call is TRBV5-1, the J call TRBJ2-2; TRBD1 aligns across 7 bases. Unmatched junction bases numbered 10, after V lost 4 bases and J lost 1 base. The CDR3 is 17 residues long. Germline CDR1 and CDR2: SGHRS and YFSETQ. CDR3 protein: CASSTATGQKNTGELFF. For the CDR3, the DNA is TGCGCCAGCAGCACCGCTACGGGACAGAAGAACACCGGGGAGCTGTTTTTT.

The chain has TRBV25-1 and TRBJ2-2; 8 positions match TRBD1. After removal of 6 bases from V and 2 bases from J, the junction contained 2 bases not matched to a gene. The CDR3 length is 14 residues. The germline gives CDR1 MGHDK, CDR2 SYGVNS. The CDR3 protein is CASRGQDNTGELFF. In DNA, the CDR3 is TGTGCCAGCAGGGGACAGGATAACACCGGGGAGCTGTTTTTT.

This clone was detected only once. The chain recombines TRBV6-5 with TRBJ2-5, with 8 bases that match TRBD2. The CDR3 sequence is 13 residues long. Germline values: CDR1 MNHEY, CDR2 SVGAGI. J lost 5 bases, V lost 5 bases, and 4 bases had no gene match. DNA of the CDR3: TGTGCCAGCAGTAGCGGGAGTGAGGAGACCCAGTACTTC. Encoded protein: CASSSGSEETQYF.

V gene TRBV5-1 combines with J gene TRBJ2-5; the match to TRBD2 covers 7 bases. The CDR3 runs to 18 residues. Losses at the gene ends were 0 bases for V and 2 bases for J; bases not matched to a gene: 13. Per the germline V gene, CDR1 is SGHRS and CDR2 is YFSETQ. The CDR3: CASSLGITELATQETQYF. CDR3 in DNA: TGCGCCAGCAGCTTGGGGATAACTGAACTAGCGACGCAAGAGACCCAGTACTTC.

The chain has TRBV19 and TRBJ2-1; 14 bases map to TRBD2. Germline CDR1 LNHDA, CDR2 SQIVND (reference sequence). The length of the CDR3 is 15 residues. V trimming: 5 bases; J trimming: 9 bases; junction bases outside the gene matches: 6. The CDR3 protein is CASSAGTSGSFEQFF. The CDR3 DNA sequence: TGTGCCAGTAGTGCGGGGACTAGCGGGAGTTTTGAGCAGTTCTTC.

Details on this clone: An end of the junction does not agree with germline; a read error may underlie this. This CDR3 is also generated by other DNA sequences in the sample. The chain recombines TRBV15 with TRBJ2-7; possible D gene TRBD1, 6 bases. Per germline, CDR1 LNHNV and CDR2 YYDKDF (reference sequence). This CDR3 has 14 residues. The CDR3 DNA follows: TGCGCCACCAGCAGAGGTGGACAGAGCTACGAGCAGTACTTC. This sequence encodes CATSRGGQSYEQYF.

This chain links TRBV19 with TRBJ2-2; TRBD2 matches 9 bases. V lost 7 bases, J lost 1 base, and 4 bases stayed unmatched. The CDR3 consists of 15 residues. Germline CDR1 is LNHDA and CDR2 is SQIVND (reference sequence). CDR3 sequence: CASKTSGRNTGELFF. CDR3 nucleotide sequence: TGTGCCAGTAAGACTAGCGGCAGGAACACCGGGGAGCTGTTTTTT.

This clone appeared a few times. The CDR3 region has the DNA TGTGCCAGCAGTGGGCCTAGCGGGACTGGCCCCACAGATACGCAGTATTTT. Translating it yields CASSGPSGTGPTDTQYF. This sequence joins TRBV28 and TRBJ2-3, with TRBD2 identical over 9 bases. The trim removed 5 bases at V and 2 bases at J, leaving 11 bases unmatched. Germline V lookup: CDR1 MDHEN, CDR2 SYDVKM. The CDR3 is made up of 17 amino acids.

The chain is built from TRBV18 and TRBJ2-7, with D possibly being TRBD2 (6 bases). V was pared by 4 bases and J by 4 bases, with 14 bases between. CDR3 length: 14 amino acids. Germline V CDR1 and CDR2: KGHSH, LQKENI. The CDR3 spells CASSRAGRLYEQYF. CDR3 sequence (DNA): TGTGCCAGCTCACGGGCAGGGAGGCTGTACGAGCAGTACTTC.

The gene calls are TRBV2 and TRBJ1-2; 7 bases are shared with TRBD1. Germline-derived CDR1 and CDR2 are SNHLY and FYNNEI. V lost 6 bases and J lost 8; bases outside the gene matches: 9. This CDR3 has 13 amino acids. The CDR3 DNA reads as TGTGCCAGCAGGACAGGGTTTGCGGAGGGCTACACCTTC. It is translated as CASRTGFAEGYTF. The full variable domain, in which reference TRBV2 and TRBJ1-2 provide the parts outside the CDR3, is EPEVTQTPSHQVTQMGQEVILRCVPISNHLYFYWYRQILGQKVEFLVSFYNNEISEKSEIFDDQFSVERPDGSNFTLKIRSTKLEDSAMYFCASRTGFAEGYTFGSGTRLTVV.

This chain joins TRBV9 and TRBJ2-5; TRBD2 might be the D (5 bases). V was pared by 0 bases and J by 3 bases, with 9 bases between. The CDR3 extends over 14 amino acids. The V gene's germline CDR1 is SGDLS and CDR2 YYNGEE. CDR3 bases: TGTGCCAGCAGCGTAGGGGTTAGCGAAGAGACCCAGTACTTC. Amino acid sequence: CASSVGVSEETQYF.